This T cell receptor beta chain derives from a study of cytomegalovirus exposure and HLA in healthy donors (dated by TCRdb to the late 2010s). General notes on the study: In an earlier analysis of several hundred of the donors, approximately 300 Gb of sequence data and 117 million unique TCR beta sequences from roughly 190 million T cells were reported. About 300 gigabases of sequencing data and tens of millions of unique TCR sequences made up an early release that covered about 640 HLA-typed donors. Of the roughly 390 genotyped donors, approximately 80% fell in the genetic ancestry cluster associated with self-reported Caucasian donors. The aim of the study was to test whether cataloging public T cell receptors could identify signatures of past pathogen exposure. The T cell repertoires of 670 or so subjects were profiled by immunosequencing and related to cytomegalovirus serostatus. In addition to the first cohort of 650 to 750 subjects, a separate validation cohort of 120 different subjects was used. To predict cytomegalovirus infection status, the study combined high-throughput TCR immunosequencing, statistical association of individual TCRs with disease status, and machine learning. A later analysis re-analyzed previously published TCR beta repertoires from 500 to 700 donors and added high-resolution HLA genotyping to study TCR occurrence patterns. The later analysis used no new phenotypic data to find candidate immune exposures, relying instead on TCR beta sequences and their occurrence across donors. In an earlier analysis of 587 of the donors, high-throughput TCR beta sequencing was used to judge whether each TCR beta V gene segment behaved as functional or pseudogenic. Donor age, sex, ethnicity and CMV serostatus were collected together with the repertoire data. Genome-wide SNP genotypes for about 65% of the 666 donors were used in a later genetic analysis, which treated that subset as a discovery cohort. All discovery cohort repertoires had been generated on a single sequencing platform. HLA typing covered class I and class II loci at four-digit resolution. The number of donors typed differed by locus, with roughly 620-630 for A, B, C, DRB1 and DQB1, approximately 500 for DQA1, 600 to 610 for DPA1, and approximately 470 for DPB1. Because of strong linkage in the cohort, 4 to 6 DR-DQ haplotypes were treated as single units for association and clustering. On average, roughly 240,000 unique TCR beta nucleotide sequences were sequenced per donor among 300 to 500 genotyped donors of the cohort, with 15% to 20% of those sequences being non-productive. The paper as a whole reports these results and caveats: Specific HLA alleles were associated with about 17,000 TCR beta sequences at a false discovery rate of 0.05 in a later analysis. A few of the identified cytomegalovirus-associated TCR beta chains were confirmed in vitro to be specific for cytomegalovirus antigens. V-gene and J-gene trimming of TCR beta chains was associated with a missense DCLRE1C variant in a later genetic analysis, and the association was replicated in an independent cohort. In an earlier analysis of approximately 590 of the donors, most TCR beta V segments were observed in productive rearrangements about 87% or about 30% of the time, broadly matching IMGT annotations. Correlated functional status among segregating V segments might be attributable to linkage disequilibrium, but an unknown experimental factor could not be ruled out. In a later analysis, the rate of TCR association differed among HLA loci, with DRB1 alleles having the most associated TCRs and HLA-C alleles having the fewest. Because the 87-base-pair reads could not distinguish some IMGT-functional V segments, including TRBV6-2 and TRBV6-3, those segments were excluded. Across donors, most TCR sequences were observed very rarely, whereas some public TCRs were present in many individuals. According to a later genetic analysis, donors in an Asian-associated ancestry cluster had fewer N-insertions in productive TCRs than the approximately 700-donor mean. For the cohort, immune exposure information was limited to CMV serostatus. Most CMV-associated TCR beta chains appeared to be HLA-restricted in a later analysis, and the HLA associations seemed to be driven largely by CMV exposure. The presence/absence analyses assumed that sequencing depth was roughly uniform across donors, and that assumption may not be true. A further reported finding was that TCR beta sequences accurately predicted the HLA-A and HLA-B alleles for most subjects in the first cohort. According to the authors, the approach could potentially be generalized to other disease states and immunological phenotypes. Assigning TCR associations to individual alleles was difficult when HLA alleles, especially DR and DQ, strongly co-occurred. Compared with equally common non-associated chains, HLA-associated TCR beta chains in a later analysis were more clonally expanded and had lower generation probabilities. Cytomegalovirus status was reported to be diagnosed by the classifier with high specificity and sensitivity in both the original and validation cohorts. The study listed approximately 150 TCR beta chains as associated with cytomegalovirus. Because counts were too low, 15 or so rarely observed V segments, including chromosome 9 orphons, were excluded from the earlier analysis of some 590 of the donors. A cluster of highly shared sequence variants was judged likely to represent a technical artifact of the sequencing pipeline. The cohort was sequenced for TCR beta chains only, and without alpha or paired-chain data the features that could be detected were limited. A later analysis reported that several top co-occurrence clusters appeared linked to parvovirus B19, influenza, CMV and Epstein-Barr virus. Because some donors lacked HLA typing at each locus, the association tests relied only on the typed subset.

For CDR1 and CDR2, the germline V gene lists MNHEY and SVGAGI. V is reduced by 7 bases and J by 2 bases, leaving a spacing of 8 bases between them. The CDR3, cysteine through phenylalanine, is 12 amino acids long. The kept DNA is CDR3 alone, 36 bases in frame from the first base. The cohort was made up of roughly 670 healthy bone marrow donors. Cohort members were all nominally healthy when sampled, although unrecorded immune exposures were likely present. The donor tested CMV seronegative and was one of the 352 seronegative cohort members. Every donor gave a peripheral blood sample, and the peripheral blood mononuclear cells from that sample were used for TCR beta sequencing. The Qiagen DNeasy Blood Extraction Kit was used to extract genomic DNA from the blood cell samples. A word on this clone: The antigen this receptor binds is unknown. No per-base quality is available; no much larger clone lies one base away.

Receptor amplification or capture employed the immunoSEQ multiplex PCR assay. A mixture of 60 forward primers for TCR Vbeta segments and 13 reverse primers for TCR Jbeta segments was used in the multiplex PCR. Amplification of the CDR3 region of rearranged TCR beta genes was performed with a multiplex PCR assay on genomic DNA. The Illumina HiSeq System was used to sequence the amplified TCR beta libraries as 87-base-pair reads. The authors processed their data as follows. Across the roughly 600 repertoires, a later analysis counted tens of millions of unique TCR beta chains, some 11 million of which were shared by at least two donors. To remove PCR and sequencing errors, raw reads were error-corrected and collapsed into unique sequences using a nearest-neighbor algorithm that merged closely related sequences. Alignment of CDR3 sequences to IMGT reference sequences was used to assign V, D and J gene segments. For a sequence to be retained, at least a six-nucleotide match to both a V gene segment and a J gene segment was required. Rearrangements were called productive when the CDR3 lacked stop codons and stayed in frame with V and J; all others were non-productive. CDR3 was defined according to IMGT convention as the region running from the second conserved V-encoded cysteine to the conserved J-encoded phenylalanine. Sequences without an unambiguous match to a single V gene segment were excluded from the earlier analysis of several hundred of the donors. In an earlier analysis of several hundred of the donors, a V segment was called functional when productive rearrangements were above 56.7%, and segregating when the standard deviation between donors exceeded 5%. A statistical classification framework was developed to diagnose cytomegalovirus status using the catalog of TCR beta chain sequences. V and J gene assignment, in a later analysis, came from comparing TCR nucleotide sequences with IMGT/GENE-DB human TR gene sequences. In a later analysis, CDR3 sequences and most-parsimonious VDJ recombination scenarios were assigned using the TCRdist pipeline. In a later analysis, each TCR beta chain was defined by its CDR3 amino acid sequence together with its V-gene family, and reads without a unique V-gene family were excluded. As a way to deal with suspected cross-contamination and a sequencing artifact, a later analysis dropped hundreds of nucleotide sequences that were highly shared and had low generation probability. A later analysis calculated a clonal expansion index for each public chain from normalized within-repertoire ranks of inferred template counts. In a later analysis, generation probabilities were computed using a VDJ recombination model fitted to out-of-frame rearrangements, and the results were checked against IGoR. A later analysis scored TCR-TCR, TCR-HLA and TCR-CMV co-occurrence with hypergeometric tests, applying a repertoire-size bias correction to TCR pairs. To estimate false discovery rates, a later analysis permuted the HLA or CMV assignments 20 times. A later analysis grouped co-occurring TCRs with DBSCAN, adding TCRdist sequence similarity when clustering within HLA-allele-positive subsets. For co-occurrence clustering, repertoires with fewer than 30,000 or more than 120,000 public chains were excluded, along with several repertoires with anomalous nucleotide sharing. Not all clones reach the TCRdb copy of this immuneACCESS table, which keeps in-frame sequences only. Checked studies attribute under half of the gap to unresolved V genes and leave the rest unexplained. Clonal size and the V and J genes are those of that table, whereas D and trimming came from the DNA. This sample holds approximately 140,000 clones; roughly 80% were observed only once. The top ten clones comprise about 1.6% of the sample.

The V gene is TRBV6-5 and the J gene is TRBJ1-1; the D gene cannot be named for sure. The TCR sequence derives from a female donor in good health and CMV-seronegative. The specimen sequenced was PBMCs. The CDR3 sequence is CASTQINTEAFF. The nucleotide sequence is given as TGTGCCAGCACCCAAATCAACACTGAAGCTTTCTTT.